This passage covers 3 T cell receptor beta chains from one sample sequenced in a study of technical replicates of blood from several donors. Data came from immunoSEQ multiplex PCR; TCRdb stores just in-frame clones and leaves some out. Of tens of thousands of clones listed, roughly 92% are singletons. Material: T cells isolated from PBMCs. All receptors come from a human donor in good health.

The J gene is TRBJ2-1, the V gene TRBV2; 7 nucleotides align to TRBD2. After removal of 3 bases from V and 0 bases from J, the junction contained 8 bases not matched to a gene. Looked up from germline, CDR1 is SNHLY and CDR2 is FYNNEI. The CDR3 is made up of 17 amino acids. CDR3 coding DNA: TGTGCCAGCAGTGATCCCAGCGGGAAAAGCTCCTACAATGAGCAGTTCTTC. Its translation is CASSDPSGKSSYNEQFF.

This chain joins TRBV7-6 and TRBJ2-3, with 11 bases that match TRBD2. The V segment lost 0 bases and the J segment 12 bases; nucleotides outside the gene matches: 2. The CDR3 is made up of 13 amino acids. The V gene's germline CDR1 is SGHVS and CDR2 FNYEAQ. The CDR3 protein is CASSLASGRAQYF. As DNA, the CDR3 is TGTGCCAGCAGCTTAGCTAGCGGGAGGGCACAGTATTTT.

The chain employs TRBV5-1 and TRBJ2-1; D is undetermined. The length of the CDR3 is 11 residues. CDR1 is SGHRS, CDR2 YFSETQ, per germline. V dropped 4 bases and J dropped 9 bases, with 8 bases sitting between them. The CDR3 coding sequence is TGCGCCAGCAGCGGCAGCGTTGAGCAGTTCTTC. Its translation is CASSGSVEQFF. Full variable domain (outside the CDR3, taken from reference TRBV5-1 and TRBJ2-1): KAGVTQTPRYLIKTRGQQVTLSCSPISGHRSVSWYQQTPGQGLQFLFEYFSETQRNKGNFPGRFSGRQFSNSRSEMNVSTLELGDSALYLCASSGSVEQFFGPGTRLTVL.